A single sample is the source of the 5 T cell receptor beta chains below, sequenced in a study of T cells after yellow fever vaccination. Via MiXCR, TCRdb re-called the 5' RACE reads, giving one row per CDR3 protein. Here the sample spans about 150,000 distinct CDR3 sequences, just over 6.5% being singletons. The input for sequencing was CD4+ T cells sorted from PBMCs, taken 10 days after the yellow fever booster vaccination. Source of these receptors: a man aged 25-40 years who received the YFV17D yellow fever vaccine.

This clonotype was seen at least ten times. The rearrangement uses TRBV7-8 and TRBJ1-5; perhaps TRBD1 as D (5 bases). Germline CDR1 and CDR2: SGHVS and FQNEAQ. V lost 5 bases, J lost 5 bases, and 10 bases lay in between. This CDR3 spans 13 amino acids. CDR3 residues: CASSVGADQPQHF. For the CDR3, the DNA is TGTGCCAGCAGCGTTGGGGCGGATCAGCCCCAGCATTTT.

The J gene is TRBJ2-5, the V gene TRBV20-1; possible D gene TRBD2, 6 bases. In germline, CDR1 is DFQATT, CDR2 SNEGSKA (reference sequence). CDR3 length equals 15 residues. V lost 4 bases and J lost 0, with 15 bases in between. The CDR3 reads CSAKTRPLYQETQYF. Written as DNA, the CDR3 is TGCAGTGCTAAGACTAGACCCCTTTACCAAGAGACCCAGTACTTC.

V is TRBV6-2 or TRBV6-3 and J is TRBJ2-3, with D perhaps TRBD2 (5 bases). This CDR3 is built from 13 residues. CDR1 is MNHEY and CDR2 is SVGEGT in the germline V gene. V gave up 5 bases and J gave up 3 bases, with 9 bases separating them. CDR3 sequence (DNA): TGTGCCAGCAGTACTAGGAAAACAGATACGCAGTATTTT. Its protein is CASSTRKTDTQYF.

This clonotype was counted ten times or more. The CDR3 DNA reads TGTGCCACGCGATCGACTAGTCTCGGCACAGATACGCAGTATTTT. Protein sequence: CATRSTSLGTDTQYF. The V and J genes are TRBV10-3 and TRBJ2-3; perhaps TRBD2 as D (6 bases). Germline V gene lookup returns CDR1 ENHRY and CDR2 SYGVKD. Trimming removed 10 bases from V and 1 base from J, with 18 bases in between. This CDR3 contains 15 residues.

This clonotype was found many times. The gene calls are TRBV11-1 and TRBJ2-4; TRBD2 matches at 8 bases. The CDR3 spans 18 residues. Germline loops: CDR1 SGHAT, CDR2 FQDESV (reference sequence). V shed 6 bases and J 6 bases; nucleotides not matched to a gene: 19. CDR3 amino acids: CASRPDSTSGRRRNIQYF. The CDR3 coding sequence is TGTGCCAGCAGACCTGACAGCACAAGCGGGAGAAGGAGAAACATTCAGTACTTC.